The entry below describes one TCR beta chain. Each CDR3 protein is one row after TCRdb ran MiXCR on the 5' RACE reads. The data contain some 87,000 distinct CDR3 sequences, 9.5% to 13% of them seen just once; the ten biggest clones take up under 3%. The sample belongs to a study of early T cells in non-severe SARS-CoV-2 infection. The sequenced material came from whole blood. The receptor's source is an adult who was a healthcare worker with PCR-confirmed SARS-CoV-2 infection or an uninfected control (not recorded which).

The CDR3 sequence is CASSYTGTGGVWENIQYF. The CDR3 DNA is TGTGCCAGCAGCTACACCGGGACAGGGGGCGTTTGGGAGAACATTCAGTACTTC. The rearrangement links TRBV5-4 to TRBJ2-4; 12 bases are shared with TRBD1. Trimming removed 3 bases from V and 7 bases from J; junction bases left unmatched: 14. CDR1 is SGHNT, CDR2 YYREEE, per germline (reference sequence). CDR3 size: 18 residues.